These 12 T cell receptor beta chains were all obtained from the same sample, sequenced in a study of blood T cell repertoires in COVID-19. Data came from immunoSEQ multiplex PCR; TCRdb stores just in-frame clones and leaves some out. The sample shows more than 140,000 clones, approximately 82% of them seen only once. The specimen was peripheral blood. Receptors were obtained from a woman between 50 and 59 years old in a cohort sampled during active or convalescent COVID-19.

J is TRBJ2-1 and V is TRBV3-1 (or the pseudogene TRBV3-2), with TRBD2 identical over 12 bases. This CDR3 is built from 18 residues. Trimming cost V 0 bases and J 6 bases; bases outside gene matches: 9. Germline V gene sequence: CDR1 LGHDT, CDR2 YNNKEL (reference sequence). The CDR3: CASSQDVLAGGLSNEQFF. CDR3 DNA sequence: TGTGCCAGCAGCCAAGATGTCCTAGCGGGGGGGCTGTCCAATGAGCAGTTCTTC.

The rearrangement joins TRBV7-2 to TRBJ2-1; 12 bases map to TRBD2. The germline V gene has CDR1 SGHTA and CDR2 FQGNSA. The V segment lost 0 bases and the J segment 5 bases; nucleotides outside the gene matches: 8. There are 18 residues in the CDR3. This CDR3 reads CASSLATSGGNPHNEQFF. The CDR3 DNA follows: TGTGCCAGCAGCTTAGCCACTAGCGGGGGGAACCCCCACAATGAGCAGTTCTTC.

The chain recombines TRBV9 with TRBJ2-1, with 9 positions matching TRBD2. The CDR3 is 15 residues long. J gave up 4 bases and V 2 bases, and 4 bases lay outside the gene matches. From germline, CDR1 is SGDLS and CDR2 YYNGEE. The CDR3 protein is CASSVTSGYYNEQFF. CDR3 coding DNA: TGTGCCAGCAGCGTTACTAGCGGGTATTACAATGAGCAGTTCTTC.

J is TRBJ1-4 and V is TRBV18; 7 bases match TRBD1. This CDR3 comprises 14 residues. Trimming cost V 4 bases and J 8 bases; bases outside gene matches: 7. Germline V gives CDR1 KGHSH, CDR2 LQKENI. This CDR3 reads CASSLDRVREKLFF. In nucleotides, the CDR3 is TGTGCCAGCTCACTCGACAGGGTTAGAGAAAAACTGTTTTTT.

V usage is TRBV5-6 and J usage is TRBJ1-2; no clear D. Looked up from germline, CDR1 is SGHDT and CDR2 is YYEEEE. The V and J ends lost 1 base and 5 bases respectively, with 12 bases between them. This CDR3 is 14 amino acids long. DNA of the CDR3: TGTGCCAGCAGCTTGCTGGGTTCGGGGTATGGCTACACCTTC. Encoded protein: CASSLLGSGYGYTF.

This clone occurred once. This chain uses TRBV5-1 with TRBJ2-3; 8 positions match TRBD2. CDR3 length: 16 residues. J lost 4 bases, V lost 4 bases, and 11 bases had no gene match. The germline gives CDR1 SGHRS, CDR2 YFSETQ. CDR3 sequence reads: CASSVAGRGFADTQYF. For the CDR3, the DNA is TGCGCCAGCAGCGTAGCGGGGAGGGGGTTTGCAGATACGCAGTATTTT.

V and J are TRBV27 and TRBJ2-3; D gene unclear. The CDR3 extends over 14 amino acids. The ends were cut back, 3 bases at V and 3 bases at J, with 10 bases in the middle. Germline V lookup: CDR1 MNHEY, CDR2 SMNVEV (reference sequence). The CDR3 loop reads CASSFWASTDTQYF. The DNA of the CDR3 is TGTGCCAGCAGTTTCTGGGCTTCAACAGATACGCAGTATTTT.

J is TRBJ1-6 and V is TRBV6-5, with no clear D. The V and J ends lost 6 bases and 5 bases respectively, with 14 bases between them. Germline lookup yields CDR1 MNHEY and CDR2 SVGAGI. This CDR3 is 15 amino acids long. The CDR3 protein is CASRIRQTDNSPLHF. CDR3 DNA sequence: TGTGCCAGCAGAATACGACAAACCGATAATTCACCCCTCCACTTT.

This chain uses TRBV7-6 with TRBJ2-3; possibly TRBD2 for D (7 bases). CDR3 length equals 15 residues. The germline V gene encodes CDR1 SGHVS and CDR2 FNYEAQ. V lost 4 bases to trimming and J lost 13 bases, with 24 bases between them. The CDR3 DNA is TGTGCCAGCAGCTCACGACTGGGCGGGGGCCCGATCGAGTATTTT. It translates to CASSSRLGGGPIEYF.

The V call is TRBV11-2, the J call TRBJ2-7; 7 bases are a match to TRBD2. The CDR3 has 12 residues. Germline values: CDR1 SGHAT, CDR2 FQNNGV. Trimming cost V 8 bases and J 4 bases; bases outside gene matches: 5. The CDR3 is CASRGVRYEQYF. CDR3 DNA: TGTGCCAGCCGGGGGGTGAGGTACGAGCAGTACTTC.

V and J are TRBV20-1 and TRBJ1-1; D gene unclear. Trimming stripped 3 bases from V and 1 base from J, with 6 bases between. Germline CDR1 and CDR2: DFQATT and SNEGSKA (reference sequence). The CDR3 has 12 amino acids. CDR3 bases: TGCAGTGCTAGTAACACGAACACTGAAGCTTTCTTT. This gives the protein CSASNTNTEAFF.

This chain connects TRBV2 to TRBJ2-3; TRBD2 matches 9 bases. The CDR3 contains 14 residues. V shed 3 bases and J 8 bases; nucleotides not matched to a gene: 6. CDR1 is SNHLY and CDR2 is FYNNEI in the germline V gene. The CDR3 here is CASSERGGGGTQYF. The CDR3 coding sequence is TGTGCCAGCAGTGAGCGCGGGGGGGGAGGTACGCAGTATTTT.